These 10 T cell receptor beta chains share one sample of origin, sequenced in a study of glioma-infiltrating T cells. TCR alpha and beta CDR3 regions were amplified from RNA using iRepertoire nested multiplex PCR. TCRdb independently ran MiXCR on the multiplex PCR reads; one entry per CDR3 protein. The repertoire has approximately 120,000 distinct CDR3 sequences, around 23% of them found once; the top ten carry 15%. The sequencing input was glioma tissue, nonneoplastic brain tissue, or PBMCs (not recorded which). The receptors were sampled from a human donor with low-grade glioma or glioblastoma, undergoing nonglioma brain surgery, or in good health (not recorded which).

V usage is TRBV29-1 and J usage is TRBJ2-7, with D hard to call. CDR1 SQVTM and CDR2 ANQGSEA come from the germline V gene. CDR3 length equals 12 residues. Trimming stripped 7 bases from V and 4 bases from J, with 14 bases between. CDR3 in DNA: TGCAGCGCTGATACCGAGACTTACGAGCAGTACTTC. Its protein is CSADTETYEQYF.

With regard to this clonotype: One end of the junction does not line up with germline, which may come from a read error. This sequence joins TRBV19 and TRBJ2-1, with 7 nucleotides matching TRBD2. CDR3 length equals 15 residues. From germline, CDR1 is LNHDA and CDR2 SQIVND (reference sequence). For the CDR3, the DNA is TGCGCCAGTAGCCTGCCCGTACTAGCGTACAATGAGCAGTTCTTC. Its translation: CASSLPVLAYNEQFF.

This chain links TRBV27 with TRBJ2-1; 7 bases match TRBD2. The CDR3 spans 15 residues. CDR1 and CDR2 (germline): MNHEY, SMNVEV (reference sequence). The J segment lost 8 bases and the V segment lost 0 bases, leaving 7 bases of the junction unmatched. Here the CDR3 DNA reads TGTGCCAGCAGTTTATCGGAGGGAGGGCTGGATGAGCAGTTCTTC. Translating it yields CASSLSEGGLDEQFF.

This clonotype was observed at least ten times. J is TRBJ2-4 and V is TRBV18; 13 nucleotides line up with TRBD2. Germline V lookup: CDR1 KGHSH, CDR2 LQKENI. Losses at the gene ends were 6 bases for V and 5 bases for J; bases not matched to a gene: 13. The CDR3 totals 18 residues. In DNA form, the CDR3 reads TGTGCCAGCTCCCCCACTCGGACTAGCGGGAGTTACCAAAACATTCAGTACTTC. Translation: CASSPTRTSGSYQNIQYF.

Comments on this clonotype: This may come from a read error, since a much larger clone is one base off. This chain uses TRBV28 with TRBJ2-1, with 10 bases matching TRBD2. The CDR3 extends over 16 amino acids. V lost 8 bases to trimming and J lost 7 bases; unmatched junction nucleotides: 14. The V gene's germline CDR1 is MDHEN and CDR2 SYDVKM. The CDR3: CASGHLAGETLNEQFF. The CDR3 bases are TGTGCCAGCGGCCACCTAGCGGGAGAGACGTTGAATGAGCAGTTCTTC.

This clonotype was seen repeatedly, ten times or more. DNA for the CDR3: TGCAGTGCTAGGGGTAGCGGGAGGAGCAATGAGCAGTTCTTC. This translates into CSARGSGRSNEQFF. The rearrangement links TRBV20-1 to TRBJ2-1, with 10 bases fitting TRBD2. Per germline, CDR1 DFQATT and CDR2 SNEGSKA (reference sequence). The CDR3 has 14 residues. The V gene end was trimmed by 3 bases and the J gene end by 6 bases; junction bases not matched to a gene: 5.

This clonotype was seen more than once but under ten times. This chain uses TRBV9 with TRBJ2-7; D uncertain. The CDR3 is made up of 13 amino acids. Germline V gene lookup returns CDR1 SGDLS and CDR2 YYNGEE. The V and J ends lost 2 bases and 0 bases respectively, with 6 bases between them. CDR3 in amino acids: CASSVGDSYEQYF. The CDR3 DNA reads TGTGCCAGCAGCGTTGGTGACTCCTACGAGCAGTACTTC.

Comment on this clonotype: Possible read error: a much larger clone is one base away. The genes are TRBV4-1 and TRBJ2-1, with 10 bases lining up with TRBD2. The V segment lost 6 bases and the J segment 2 bases; nucleotides outside the gene matches: 7. CDR3 size: 16 residues. The germline V gene encodes CDR1 MGHRA and CDR2 YSYEKL. The DNA for the CDR3 is TGCGCCAGCAGACACCCACTAGCGGGAACCTACAATGAGCAGTTCTTC. Its protein product is CASRHPLAGTYNEQFF.

This clonotype was recorded at least ten times. The rearrangement joins TRBV4-1 to TRBJ2-1; D is uncertain. The CDR3 is made up of 15 amino acids. Trimming left V 1 base short and J 0 bases short, with 7 bases between. The germline V gene encodes CDR1 MGHRA and CDR2 YSYEKL. The CDR3 region is CASSQGMSSYNEQFF. The CDR3 DNA follows: TGCGCCAGCAGCCAAGGGATGAGCTCCTACAATGAGCAGTTCTTC.

This clonotype has at least ten counts. The chain recombines TRBV19 with TRBJ1-1; D not resolved. The CDR3 has 17 amino acids. The V end was cut by 4 bases, the J end by 7 bases, with 25 bases between. The germline CDR1 and CDR2 sequences are LNHDA and SQIVND (reference sequence). CDR3 bases: TGTGCCAGTAGTACGAAGAGCCGCGATCAGGAGCCCCATGAAGCTTTCTTT. Amino acids: CASSTKSRDQEPHEAFF. The full variable domain, completed using reference TRBV19 and TRBJ1-1, is DGGITQSPKYLFRKEGQNVTLSCEQNLNHDAMYWYRQDPGQGLRLIYYSQIVNDFQKGDIAEGYSVSREKKESFPLTVTSAQKNPTAFYLCASSTKSRDQEPHEAFFGQGTRLTVV.